This entry lists 17 T cell receptor beta chains sequenced from one sample in a study of T cells in Graves' hyperthyroidism and ophthalmopathy. The TCR beta CDR3 regions underwent amplification using RNA transcripts as the source. The HTBI primer set drove a first-round RT-PCR of the TCR CDR3. TCRdb redid the calling of the multiplex PCR reads with MiXCR, one entry per CDR3 protein. This table holds approximately 380,000 distinct CDR3 sequences, about 18% found once. Input material: blood. These TCRs come from a woman in her late teens or twenties with Graves' hyperthyroidism.

In its sample, this clonotype was seen many times. A read error may explain this, as a much larger clone is one base away. This chain joins TRBV11-2 and TRBJ2-5; D is ambiguous. The CDR3 covers 11 residues. In germline, CDR1 is SGHAT, CDR2 FQNNGV. The CDR3 protein is CAGSSLETQYF. In DNA form, the CDR3 reads TGTGCCGGCAGTTCTTTGGAGACCCAGTACTTC.

The chain uses TRBV11-1 and TRBJ2-5; D not certain. The CDR3 is 14 amino acids. Germline-derived CDR1 and CDR2 are SGHAT and FQDESV (reference sequence). With 5 bases removed from V and 4 bases from J, the gap between germline ends came to 14 bases. CDR3 loop: CASSREVFRETQYF. As DNA, the CDR3 is TGTGCCAGCAGCCGCGAGGTATTCCGAGAGACCCAGTACTTC.

This clonotype was seen at least ten times. The CDR3 is CASSSAGTGPRAQHF. The CDR3 bases are TGTGCCAGCAGCTCCGCCGGGACCGGACCGAGGGCCCAGCATTTT. The rearrangement uses TRBV27 and TRBJ1-5; weak D call: TRBD1 (5 bases). Germline-derived CDR1 and CDR2 are MNHEY and SMNVEV (reference sequence). Trimming took 6 bases from V and 11 from J, leaving 23 bases between them. This CDR3 has 15 amino acids.

The chain recombines TRBV3-1 with TRBJ1-1, with a possible D match to TRBD1 (5 bases). The V gene's germline CDR1 is LGHDT and CDR2 YNNKEL (reference sequence). Trimming took off 3 bases at V and 4 bases at J, with 18 bases between the two ends. CDR3 length: 16 residues. The CDR3, as DNA: TGTGCCAGCAGCCAGACCGGGACCTCTTGGGGCACTGAAGCTTTCTTT. Its translation is CASSQTGTSWGTEAFF.

The CDR3 sequence: CASSSGTGGGTEAFF. The DNA of the CDR3 is TGTGCCAGCAGTTCCGGGACAGGGGGTGGGACTGAAGCTTTCTTT. The chain has TRBV6-5 and TRBJ1-1; 11 bases fit TRBD1. The germline CDR1 and CDR2 sequences are MNHEY and SVGAGI. With V trimmed by 4 bases and J by 5 bases, 6 bases remained unmatched. The CDR3 is 15 residues long.

This clonotype has ten or more counts. V and J are TRBV4-2 and TRBJ2-7; no reliable D call. Germline loops: CDR1 LGHNA, CDR2 YNFKEQ. V lost 3 bases and J lost 3, with 12 bases in between. The CDR3 sequence is 14 residues long. The CDR3 region has the DNA TGTGCCAGCAGCCATGACCAGGACGGCTACGAGCAGTACTTC. This translates into CASSHDQDGYEQYF.

Many counts were recorded for this clonotype. The chain recombines TRBV4-1 with TRBJ1-2; weak D call: TRBD1 (6 bases). Trimming left V 1 base short and J 7 bases short, with 13 bases between. CDR3 length: 14 amino acids. Germline assignment: CDR1 MGHRA and CDR2 YSYEKL. The CDR3, as DNA: TGCGCCAGCAGCCAAGCGCGGGGGGCAACTGGCTACACCTTC. Its translation is CASSQARGATGYTF.

The table lists this clonotype with many counts. The rearrangement links TRBV18 to TRBJ1-2; TRBD1 matches at 8 bases. The J segment lost 3 bases and the V segment lost 3 bases, leaving 6 bases of the junction unmatched. Per the germline V gene, CDR1 is KGHSH and CDR2 is LQKENI. This CDR3 contains 15 residues. The CDR3 region is CASSPGQGWDYGYTF. DNA for the CDR3: TGTGCCAGCTCACCCGGACAGGGTTGGGACTATGGCTACACCTTC. The whole variable domain, remainder taken from reference TRBV18 and TRBJ1-2, is NAGVMQNPRHLVRRRGQEARLRCSPMKGHSHVYWYRQLPEEGLKFMVYLQKENIIDESGMPKERFSAEFPKEGPSILRIQQVVRGDSAAYFCASSPGQGWDYGYTFGSGTRLTVV.

The sample holds many counts of this clonotype. This rearrangement joins TRBV24-1 to TRBJ1-1; 8 bases are shared with TRBD1. In germline, CDR1 is KGHDR, CDR2 SFDVKD. The CDR3 loop spans 12 amino acids. Trimming at V came to 7 bases and at J to 11 bases, leaving 8 bases not matched to a gene. The CDR3 here is CATRSDRDTAFF. Here the CDR3 DNA reads TGTGCCACCAGGTCGGACAGGGATACGGCTTTCTTT.

Many counts were recorded for this clonotype. The genes are TRBV6-5 and TRBJ2-5, with 11 positions matching TRBD2. There are 17 residues in the CDR3. Germline loops: CDR1 MNHEY, CDR2 SVGAGI. Germline trimming cut 3 bases from V and 5 bases from J; bases unmatched to any gene: 11. The CDR3 sequence: CASSYRPIAGGRETQYF. CDR3 in DNA: TGTGCCAGCAGTTATCGGCCGATAGCGGGGGGGCGCGAGACCCAGTACTTC.

This clonotype occurred many times. The V and J genes are TRBV7-3 and TRBJ2-2; D possibly corresponds to TRBD1 (7 bases). Germline CDR1 is SGHTA and CDR2 is FQGTGA. CDR3 size: 16 residues. The V end lost 1 base, the J end lost 3 bases, and 12 bases lay between the germline ends. CDR3 sequence reads: CASSLRQGEDTGELFF. The CDR3 nucleotides are TGTGCCAGCAGCTTAAGGCAGGGGGAGGACACCGGGGAGCTGTTTTTT.

The chain couples TRBV4-2 to TRBJ2-7; 7 bases fit TRBD1. V was pared by 3 bases and J by 5 bases, with 7 bases of the junction left unmatched. The CDR3 loop spans 14 amino acids. Looked up from germline, CDR1 is LGHNA and CDR2 is YNFKEQ. CDR3 nucleotide sequence: TGTGCCAGCAGCCAGACCGACAGGGCCGACGAGCAGTACTTC. Amino acids: CASSQTDRADEQYF.

This clonotype was seen repeatedly, ten times or more. The chain couples TRBV5-1 to TRBJ2-5, with D maybe TRBD2 (6 bases). The CDR3 loop spans 14 amino acids. Per the germline V gene, CDR1 is SGHRS and CDR2 is YFSETQ. V was trimmed by 4 bases and J by 3 bases, leaving 13 bases between them. The CDR3 region is CASSPGGKEETQYF. DNA of the CDR3: TGCGCCAGCAGCCCCGGAGGGAAGGAAGAGACCCAGTACTTC.

The table lists this clonotype with many counts. The chain combines TRBV30 with TRBJ1-1; weak D call: TRBD1 (6 bases). In germline, CDR1 is GTSNPN, CDR2 SVGIG (reference sequence). Trimming cost V 3 bases and J 2 bases, with 16 bases left between them. The length of the CDR3 is 15 residues. This chain's CDR3 is CAWSSLDRLNTEAFF. The CDR3 coding sequence is TGTGCCTGGAGCAGTTTGGACAGACTAAACACTGAAGCTTTCTTT.

This clonotype was observed at least ten times. The chain uses TRBV11-2 and TRBJ1-1; D is possibly TRBD1 (6 bases). Germline CDR1 is SGHAT and CDR2 is FQNNGV. This CDR3 is built from 15 residues. V gave up 2 bases and J gave up 3 bases, with 13 bases separating them. The CDR3 DNA is TGTGCCAGCAGCTTAACGGCACAGGGATACACTGAAGCTTTCTTT. Residues: CASSLTAQGYTEAFF.

The V call is TRBV18, the J call TRBJ1-5, with D perhaps matching TRBD1 (6 bases). The CDR3 has 14 amino acids. V was clipped by 1 base and J by 5 bases, with 9 bases between them. CDR1 and CDR2 (germline): KGHSH, LQKENI. The CDR3: CASSPRTDYQPQHF. Here the CDR3 DNA reads TGTGCCAGCTCACCACGGACAGACTATCAGCCCCAGCATTTT.

This sequence joins TRBV27 and TRBJ1-2, with unresolved D. This CDR3 spans 13 amino acids. The V end lost 2 bases, the J end lost 5 bases, and 9 bases lay between the germline ends. Looked up from germline, CDR1 is MNHEY and CDR2 is SMNVEV (reference sequence). In nucleotides, the CDR3 is TGTGCCAGCAGTTTAGGATTAGCGTATGGCTACACCTTC. Protein: CASSLGLAYGYTF.